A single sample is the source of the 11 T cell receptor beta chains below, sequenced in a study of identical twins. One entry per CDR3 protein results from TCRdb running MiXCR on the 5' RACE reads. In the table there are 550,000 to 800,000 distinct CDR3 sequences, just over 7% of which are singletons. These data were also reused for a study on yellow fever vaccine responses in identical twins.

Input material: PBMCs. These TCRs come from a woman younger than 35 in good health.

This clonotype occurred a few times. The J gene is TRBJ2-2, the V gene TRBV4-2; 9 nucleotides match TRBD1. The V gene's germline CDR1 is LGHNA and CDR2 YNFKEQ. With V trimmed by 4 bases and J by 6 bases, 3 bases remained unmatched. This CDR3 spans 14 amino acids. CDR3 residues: CASSPGQGPGELFF. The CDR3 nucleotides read TGTGCCAGCAGCCCCGGACAGGGGCCCGGGGAGCTGTTTTTT.

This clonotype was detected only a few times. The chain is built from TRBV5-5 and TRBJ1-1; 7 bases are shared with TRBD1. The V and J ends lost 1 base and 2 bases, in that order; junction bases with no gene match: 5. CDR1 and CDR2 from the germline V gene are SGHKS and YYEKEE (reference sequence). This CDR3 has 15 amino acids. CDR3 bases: TGTGCCAGCAGCTTGTCCCGACAGGGCAACACTGAAGCTTTCTTT. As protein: CASSLSRQGNTEAFF.

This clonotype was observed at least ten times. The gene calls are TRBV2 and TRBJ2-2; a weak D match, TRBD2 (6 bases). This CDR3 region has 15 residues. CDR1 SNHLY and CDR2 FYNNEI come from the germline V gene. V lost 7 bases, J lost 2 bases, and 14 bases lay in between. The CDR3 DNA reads TGTGCCAGCACGGATGGCGGGGTTAACACCGGGGAGCTGTTTTTT. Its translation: CASTDGGVNTGELFF.

The CDR3 DNA reads TGTGCCAGCTCACCTATTCCCGGACAGACCTACAATGAGCAGTTCTTC. Its translation is CASSPIPGQTYNEQFF. The J gene is TRBJ2-1, the V gene TRBV18; TRBD1 might be the D (6 bases). V was shortened by 3 bases and J by 2 bases, with 14 bases between the two germline ends. Germline loops: CDR1 KGHSH, CDR2 LQKENI. The CDR3 loop spans 16 amino acids.

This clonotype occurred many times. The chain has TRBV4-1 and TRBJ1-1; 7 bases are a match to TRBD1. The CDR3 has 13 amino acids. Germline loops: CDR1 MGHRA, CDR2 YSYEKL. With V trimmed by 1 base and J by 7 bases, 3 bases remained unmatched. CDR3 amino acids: CASSQVWDSEAFF. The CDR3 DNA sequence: TGCGCCAGCAGCCAAGTGTGGGACAGTGAAGCTTTCTTT.

The CDR3 here is CASGRLVDEQFF. In DNA, the CDR3 is TGTGCTAGTGGCCGATTGGTAGATGAGCAGTTCTTC. The chain links TRBV12-5 to TRBJ2-1; D not certain. In germline, CDR1 is LGHNT, CDR2 FRNRAP. V was pared by 6 bases and J by 8 bases, with 11 bases between. The CDR3 has 12 amino acids.

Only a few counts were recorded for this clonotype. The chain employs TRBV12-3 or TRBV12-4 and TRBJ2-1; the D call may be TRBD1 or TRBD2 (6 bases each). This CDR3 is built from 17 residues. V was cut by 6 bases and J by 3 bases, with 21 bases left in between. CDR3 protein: CASSFLLSGQNYNEQFF. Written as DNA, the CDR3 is TGTGCCAGCAGCTTCTTACTTAGCGGACAGAACTACAATGAGCAGTTCTTC.

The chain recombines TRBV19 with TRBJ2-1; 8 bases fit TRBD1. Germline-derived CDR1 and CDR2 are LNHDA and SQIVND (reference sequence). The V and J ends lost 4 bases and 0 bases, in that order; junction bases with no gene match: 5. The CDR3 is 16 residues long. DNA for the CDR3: TGTGCCAGTAGTAAGCGGACAGGGTTCTCCTACAATGAGCAGTTCTTC. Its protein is CASSKRTGFSYNEQFF. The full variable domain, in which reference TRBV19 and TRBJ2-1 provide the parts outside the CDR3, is DGGITQSPKYLFRKEGQNVTLSCEQNLNHDAMYWYRQDPGQGLRLIYYSQIVNDFQKGDIAEGYSVSREKKESFPLTVTSAQKNPTAFYLCASSKRTGFSYNEQFFGPGTRLTVL.

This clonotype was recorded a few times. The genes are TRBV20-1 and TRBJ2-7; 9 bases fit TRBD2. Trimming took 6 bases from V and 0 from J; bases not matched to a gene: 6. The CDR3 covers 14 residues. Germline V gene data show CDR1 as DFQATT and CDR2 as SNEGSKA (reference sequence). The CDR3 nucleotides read TGCAGTGCCGGCGGTAGCGGGAGCTCCTACGAGCAGTACTTC. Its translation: CSAGGSGSSYEQYF.

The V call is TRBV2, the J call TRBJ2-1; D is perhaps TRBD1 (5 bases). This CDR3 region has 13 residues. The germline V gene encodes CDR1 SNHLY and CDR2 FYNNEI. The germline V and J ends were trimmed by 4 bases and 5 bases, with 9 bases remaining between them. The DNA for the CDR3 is TGTGCCAGCAGTGGACAGCTTAACAATGAGCAGTTCTTC. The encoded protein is CASSGQLNNEQFF.

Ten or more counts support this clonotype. CDR3 region: CATDRYQDGKNFSYEQYV. The CDR3 DNA follows: TGTGCCACCGATAGATACCAGGACGGGAAGAATTTCTCCTACGAGCAGTACGTC. The chain has TRBV10-3 and TRBJ2-7; the D gene is possibly TRBD2 (5 bases). Germline CDR1 ENHRY, CDR2 SYGVKD. The CDR3 covers 18 residues. Trimming shortened V by 10 bases and J by 0 bases, and 28 bases separated the two germline ends.